This T cell receptor beta chain is drawn from a study of blood T cell repertoires in COVID-19. Across the whole study: Material from acute and convalescent COVID-19 was sourced from the United States, Italy and Spain.

Profiling relied on immunoSEQ multiplex PCR, and the TCRdb table lists in-frame clones only, not all of them. The sample lists some 170,000 clones; 84% were seen once. V was shortened by 2 bases and J by 5 bases, with 10 bases between the two germline ends. Germline V lookup: CDR1 SGHVS, CDR2 FQNEAQ. The CDR3 spans 14 residues. The study recruited people aged 18 to 89 years across approximately 24 US areas. Before being deemed recovered, Cohort 3 donors had two negative PCRs, clearance, or symptom resolution. The source is a man between 45 and 60 years old who had recovered from COVID-19. The genes are TRBV7-8 and TRBJ1-5; D might be TRBD1 (6 bases). The sequencing sample was made of PBMCs or T cells enriched from blood (not recorded which). The CDR3 reads CASSLTDRDQPQHF. The CDR3, as DNA: TGTGCCAGCAGCTTAACGGACAGAGATCAGCCCCAGCATTTT.